These 17 T cell receptor beta chains came from one sample sequenced in a study of CD8 T cells in Susac syndrome. The RNA input was roughly 0.5 to 1 ug, and it was reverse transcribed with random hexamers. Using its own MiXCR run on the immunoSEQ multiplex PCR reads, TCRdb lists one record per CDR3 protein. The data contain 150,000 to 190,000 distinct CDR3 sequences, less than 97% of them seen just once; the ten biggest clones take up roughly 0.15%. The sample consisted of CD8+ T cells from PBMCs. Receptors originate from a human donor with multiple sclerosis.

This sequence joins TRBV6-5 and TRBJ2-7; D is unresolved. The CDR3 is made up of 13 amino acids. In germline, CDR1 is MNHEY, CDR2 SVGAGI. The ends were cut back, 0 bases at V and 6 bases at J, with 9 bases in the middle. The CDR3 reads CASSYSGRGEQYV. The CDR3 bases are TGTGCCAGCAGTTACTCGGGCAGAGGCGAGCAGTACGTC.

The V gene is TRBV3-1, the J gene TRBJ2-3; no reliable D call. Trimming took 1 base from V and 5 from J, leaving 7 bases between them. The CDR3 length is 13 residues. Germline V CDR1 and CDR2: LGHDT, YNNKEL (reference sequence). CDR3 DNA sequence: TGTGCCAGCAGCCAAGGAGCCCGAGATACGCAGTATTTT. Translating it yields CASSQGARDTQYF.

The chain links TRBV12-3 or TRBV12-4 to TRBJ1-1, with D perhaps TRBD1 (6 bases). V gave up 3 bases and J gave up 1 base, with 9 bases separating them. The CDR3 is made up of 14 amino acids. The chain's CDR3 is CASSFDRTNTEAFF. DNA of the CDR3: TGTGCCAGCAGTTTCGACAGGACGAACACTGAAGCTTTCTTT.

This chain uses TRBV29-1 with TRBJ1-4, with D uncertain. The V end was cut by 2 bases, the J end by 5 bases, with 12 bases between. The germline V gene has CDR1 SQVTM and CDR2 ANQGSEA. The length of the CDR3 is 14 residues. CDR3 residues: CSVESPHGNEKLFF. In nucleotides, the CDR3 is TGCAGCGTTGAAAGCCCCCACGGGAATGAAAAACTGTTTTTT. The full variable domain, rest sourced from reference TRBV29-1 and TRBJ1-4, is SAVISQKPSRDICQRGTSLTIQCQVDSQVTMMFWYRQQPGQSLTLIATANQGSEATYESGFVIDKFPISRPNLTFSTLTVSNMSPEDSSIYLCSVESPHGNEKLFFGSGTQLSVL.

This chain connects TRBV7-9 to TRBJ2-1; 7 nucleotides agree with TRBD1. Germline V gene data show CDR1 as SEHNR and CDR2 as FQNEAQ (reference sequence). The CDR3 covers 14 residues. Losses at the gene ends were 5 bases for V and 2 bases for J; bases not matched to a gene: 3. The CDR3 DNA is TGTGCCAGCAGCCAAGGGGGCGCCTACAATGAGCAGTTCTTC. Residues: CASSQGGAYNEQFF.

V usage is TRBV20-1 and J usage is TRBJ1-6; no reliable D call. CDR3 length equals 16 residues. Germline V lookup: CDR1 DFQATT, CDR2 SNEGSKA (reference sequence). Trimming left V 0 bases short and J 0 bases short, with 9 bases between. CDR3 DNA: TGCAGTGCTAGAGACCTCCCTAGCTCCTATAATTCACCCCTCCACTTT. Its protein is CSARDLPSSYNSPLHF.

J is TRBJ1-2 and V is TRBV9; TRBD1 matches at 8 bases. CDR1 and CDR2 (germline): SGDLS, YYNGEE. This CDR3 is 13 amino acids long. Losses at the gene ends were 3 bases for V and 2 bases for J; bases not matched to a gene: 0. The CDR3: CASSGTGNYGYTF. DNA for the CDR3: TGTGCCAGCAGCGGGACAGGGAACTATGGCTACACCTTC.

CDR3 loop: CSVEDREDYGYTF. The CDR3 nucleotides read TGCAGCGTTGAAGATCGGGAGGACTATGGCTACACCTTC. This chain connects TRBV29-1 to TRBJ1-2, with D unresolved. Trimming stripped 0 bases from V and 3 bases from J, with 8 bases between. The germline V gene encodes CDR1 SQVTM and CDR2 ANQGSEA. This CDR3 comprises 13 residues.

V is TRBV25-1 and J is TRBJ1-2; no firm D call. V lost 1 base, J lost 6 bases, and 15 bases lay in between. This CDR3 has 15 amino acids. From germline, CDR1 is MGHDK and CDR2 SYGVNS. The CDR3 DNA follows: TGTGCCAGCAGTGAATCGGAAGGTAGTGGAGATGGCTACACCTTC. The encoded protein is CASSESEGSGDGYTF.

The chain carries TRBV25-1 and TRBJ1-1; no firm D call. The V gene's germline CDR1 is MGHDK and CDR2 SYGVNS. This CDR3 is built from 12 residues. Trimming cost V 1 base and J 7 bases, with 7 bases left between them. For the CDR3, the DNA is TGTGCCAGCAGTGAATCAAATGGTGAAGCTTTCTTT. It codes for CASSESNGEAFF.

The chain recombines TRBV7-9 with TRBJ2-7; 12 nucleotides match TRBD1. There are 16 residues in the CDR3. Germline assignment: CDR1 SEHNR and CDR2 FQNEAQ (reference sequence). The V and J ends lost 4 bases and 5 bases, in that order; junction bases with no gene match: 9. CDR3 bases: TGTGCCAGCAGCTCTACAACGGGACAGGGGGCCAACGAGCAGTACTTC. Amino acids: CASSSTTGQGANEQYF.

A single count supports this clonotype. V gene TRBV7-9 combines with J gene TRBJ1-1; TRBD1 aligns across 12 bases. Germline loops: CDR1 SEHNR, CDR2 FQNEAQ (reference sequence). The CDR3 consists of 18 residues. The J segment lost 6 bases and the V segment lost 5 bases, leaving 16 bases of the junction unmatched. The DNA for the CDR3 is TGTGCCAGCAGCCATACCCTTAAACCGGGACAGGGGGCATCTGAAGCTTTCTTT. It is translated as CASSHTLKPGQGASEAFF.

The chain combines TRBV5-1 with TRBJ2-1; the D is unclear. In germline, CDR1 is SGHRS, CDR2 YFSETQ. The V gene lost 0 bases and the J gene lost 8 bases, with 15 bases spanning the gap. This CDR3 spans 15 amino acids. Here the CDR3 reads CASSLVGFVGDEQFF. The DNA of the CDR3 is TGCGCCAGCAGCTTGGTGGGGTTTGTGGGCGATGAGCAGTTCTTC.

The chain joins TRBV18 to TRBJ2-2; TRBD1 matches 9 bases. Per the germline V gene, CDR1 is KGHSH and CDR2 is LQKENI. V gave up 4 bases and J gave up 5 bases; unmatched junction bases: 5. This CDR3 is 15 amino acids long. In nucleotides, the CDR3 is TGTGCCAGCTCACGAGGGACAGGGTCTACCGGGGAGCTGTTTTTT. As protein: CASSRGTGSTGELFF.

The rearrangement uses TRBV11-2 and TRBJ2-1; D is undetermined. V was clipped by 1 base and J by 0 bases, with 13 bases between them. Per the germline V gene, CDR1 is SGHAT and CDR2 is FQNNGV. The CDR3 runs to 17 residues. The CDR3 nucleotides are TGTGCCAGCAGCTTAGTCCTCGTTCCTAGCTCCTACAATGAGCAGTTCTTC. As protein: CASSLVLVPSSYNEQFF.

This chain connects TRBV30 to TRBJ1-1; 7 nucleotides line up with TRBD1. The CDR3 runs 13 residues. Looked up from germline, CDR1 is GTSNPN and CDR2 is SVGIG (reference sequence). V shed 8 bases, J shed 5 bases, and the junction held 11 bases outside the gene matches. The DNA of the CDR3 is TGTGCCCAGGTAGGGGGCGCGGGTACTGAAGCTTTCTTT. It translates to CAQVGGAGTEAFF.

This clonotype showed up just once. V is TRBV9 and J is TRBJ1-2, with TRBD1 as a possible D gene (5 bases). The CDR3 length is 15 residues. CDR1 and CDR2 from the germline V gene are SGDLS and YYNGEE. Trimming removed 1 base at V and 1 base at J, with 11 bases between. The CDR3 is CASSVSGTRNYGYTF. The CDR3 nucleotides are TGTGCCAGCAGCGTATCCGGGACCCGTAACTATGGCTACACCTTC.